This T cell receptor beta chain was retrieved from a study of T cell changes during pregnancy in multiple sclerosis. Assay used: immunoSEQ multiplex PCR; TCRdb lists only in-frame clones, some missing. The sample contains about 22,000 clones, about 90% of which appear only once. Per germline, CDR1 SGHDN and CDR2 FVKESK. The CDR3 consists of 13 residues. The V gene end was trimmed by 4 bases and the J gene end by 1 base; junction bases not matched to a gene: 0. The specimen comprised CD4+ T cells from peripheral blood mononuclear cells, sampled in the third trimester of pregnancy. The chain joins TRBV14 to TRBJ1-2; 7 positions agree with TRBD1. The TCR originated in a female donor in good health, enrolled as a control in a pregnancy study. The CDR3 nucleotides read TGTGCCAGCAGCCGACAGGGTAACTATGGCTACACCTTC. The encoded protein is CASSRQGNYGYTF.